A single sample is the source of the 23 T cell receptor beta chains below, sequenced in a study of CD8 T cells in ankylosing spondylitis. A single record per CDR3 protein comes from TCRdb applying MiXCR to the 5' RACE reads. Among some 30,000 distinct CDR3 sequences listed, 14% were seen once. Specimen: blood. The receptor source for this set is a male donor with ankylosing spondylitis or in good health (not recorded which).

The J gene is TRBJ2-2, the V gene TRBV12-3 or TRBV12-4, with 10 bases lining up with TRBD2. With 0 bases clipped from V and 6 bases from J, the junction kept 7 bases outside the gene matches. This CDR3 region has 17 residues. CDR3 amino acids: CASSLALSGGASGELFF. The CDR3 nucleotides read TGTGCCAGCAGTTTAGCCTTAAGCGGGGGGGCTTCCGGGGAGCTGTTTTTT.

In this sample, this clonotype turned up a few times. The chain joins TRBV20-1 to TRBJ2-3, with a possible D match to TRBD2 (6 bases). The germline V gene has CDR1 DFQATT and CDR2 SNEGSKA (reference sequence). V gave up 3 bases and J gave up 1 base, with 11 bases separating them. CDR3 length: 14 residues. DNA of the CDR3: TGCAGTGCTAGCCCCGCGGGGCGCACAGATACGCAGTATTTT. The encoded protein is CSASPAGRTDTQYF.

This clonotype has a handful of counts. The chain combines TRBV7-2 with TRBJ2-7, with 8 nucleotides matching TRBD1. Losses at the gene ends were 5 bases for V and 3 bases for J; bases not matched to a gene: 9. This CDR3 spans 15 amino acids. From germline, CDR1 is SGHTA and CDR2 FQGNSA. For the CDR3, the DNA is TGTGCCAGCAGCCCCGCCCTGGGACAGGTCTACGAGCAGTACTTC. Its protein product is CASSPALGQVYEQYF.

The CDR3 region has the DNA TGTGCCAGCAGCCCCCCGGGACTAGCGGGGACGCAGTATTTT. Amino acids: CASSPPGLAGTQYF. The chain is built from TRBV11-2 and TRBJ2-3; 13 nucleotides align to TRBD2. There are 14 residues in the CDR3. The V gene end was trimmed by 5 bases and the J gene end by 9 bases; junction bases not matched to a gene: 5. The germline CDR1 and CDR2 sequences are SGHAT and FQNNGV.

This clonotype occurred a few times. The chain carries TRBV7-9 and TRBJ2-7; 10 bases align to TRBD1. The germline V gene encodes CDR1 SEHNR and CDR2 FQNEAQ (reference sequence). J was trimmed by 4 bases and V by 5 bases; bases with no gene match: 5. The CDR3 has 14 amino acids. CDR3 DNA sequence: TGTGCCAGCAGCACGACAGGGGGCGCGTACGAGCAGTACTTC. The encoded protein is CASSTTGGAYEQYF.

This clonotype was counted between two and nine times. The chain couples TRBV5-1 to TRBJ2-2; 7 bases map to TRBD1. With 0 bases clipped from V and 6 bases from J, the junction kept 5 bases outside the gene matches. Germline CDR1 is SGHRS and CDR2 is YFSETQ. The CDR3 extends over 15 amino acids. CDR3 amino acids: CASSLEQGNSGELFF. The CDR3 nucleotides read TGCGCCAGCAGCTTGGAACAGGGGAATTCCGGGGAGCTGTTTTTT.

J is TRBJ2-7 and V is TRBV11-1; D remains ambiguous. Germline V gives CDR1 SGHAT, CDR2 FQDESV (reference sequence). The CDR3 spans 12 residues. V lost 0 bases to trimming and J lost 4 bases, with 4 bases between them. CDR3 nucleotides: TGTGCCAGCAGCTTAGCGGGGTACGAGCAGTACTTC. Translating gives CASSLAGYEQYF.

This chain joins TRBV10-2 and TRBJ2-1, with 8 bases fitting TRBD1. The J segment lost 5 bases and the V segment lost 6 bases, leaving 9 bases of the junction unmatched. This CDR3 region has 15 residues. The germline V gene has CDR1 WSHSY and CDR2 SAAADI. The CDR3 is CASSDRDRWDNEQFF. The CDR3 coding sequence is TGCGCCAGCAGCGACCGGGACAGGTGGGACAATGAGCAGTTCTTC.

The chain joins TRBV4-1 to TRBJ2-7, with D unresolved. The CDR3 spans 16 residues. Germline CDR1 reads MGHRA; CDR2 reads YSYEKL. Trimming cost V 6 bases and J 0 bases, with 18 bases left between them. The CDR3 loop is CASRPETGGFSYEQYF. Written as DNA, the CDR3 is TGCGCCAGCAGGCCGGAGACGGGCGGCTTCTCCTACGAGCAGTACTTC.

The rearrangement joins TRBV9 to TRBJ2-2; no firm D call. Trimming cost V 4 bases and J 6 bases, with 7 bases left between them. This CDR3 spans 12 amino acids. Germline-derived CDR1 and CDR2 are SGDLS and YYNGEE. CDR3 region: CASSPEPGELFF. The CDR3 nucleotides are TGTGCCAGCAGCCCCGAGCCCGGGGAGCTGTTTTTT.

This clonotype was counted a few times. In DNA, the CDR3 is TGCAGTGCTAGAGAGCCAGGGTATCGGACCGGGGAGCTGTTTTTT. Its translation: CSAREPGYRTGELFF. This rearrangement joins TRBV20-1 to TRBJ2-2; D may be TRBD1 (5 bases). The CDR3 contains 15 residues. Germline CDR1 and CDR2: DFQATT and SNEGSKA (reference sequence). Trimming pared 0 bases from V and 5 bases from J, leaving 13 bases between.

CDR3 sequence reads: CASSPLQGLSYNEQFF. For the CDR3, the DNA is TGTGCCAGCAGTCCCTTACAGGGTTTATCCTACAATGAGCAGTTCTTC. The V and J genes are TRBV28 and TRBJ2-1, with D possibly matching TRBD1 (6 bases). Trimming took off 5 bases at V and 1 base at J, with 15 bases between the two ends. Germline V gene sequence: CDR1 MDHEN, CDR2 SYDVKM. CDR3 size: 16 residues.

The J gene is TRBJ2-2, the V gene TRBV6-2 or TRBV6-3, with 9 bases lining up with TRBD1. In germline, CDR1 is MNHEY, CDR2 SVGEGT. This CDR3 contains 15 residues. The J segment lost 4 bases and the V segment lost 8 bases, leaving 8 bases of the junction unmatched. The CDR3 region is CASRPGQGTTGELFF. Here the CDR3 DNA reads TGTGCCAGCCGACCGGGACAGGGAACCACCGGGGAGCTGTTTTTT.

In its sample, this clonotype was seen a few times. The rearrangement links TRBV5-1 to TRBJ2-1; 10 positions match TRBD1. The CDR3 spans 14 residues. Germline CDR1 is SGHRS and CDR2 is YFSETQ. Trimming took 7 bases from V and 7 from J; bases not matched to a gene: 8. The CDR3, as DNA: TGCGCCAGCTCCACCGGGACAGGGGCTAATGAGCAGTTCTTC. This gives the protein CASSTGTGANEQFF.

The chain recombines TRBV7-2 with TRBJ1-1, with 7 bases lining up with TRBD1. Germline lookup yields CDR1 SGHTA and CDR2 FQGNSA. J was trimmed by 4 bases and V by 1 base; bases with no gene match: 3. CDR3 length: 14 amino acids. The CDR3 region is CASSLGGGGTEAFF. In nucleotides, the CDR3 is TGTGCCAGCAGCTTAGGAGGGGGCGGCACTGAAGCTTTCTTT.

J is TRBJ2-2 and V is TRBV5-1; 8 nucleotides agree with TRBD1. Unmatched junction bases numbered 8, after V lost 3 bases and J lost 4 bases. From germline, CDR1 is SGHRS and CDR2 YFSETQ. The CDR3 runs to 16 residues. The CDR3 DNA sequence: TGCGCCAGCAGCTGGAGGACAGGGTCGCGCACCGGGGAGCTGTTTTTT. Protein sequence: CASSWRTGSRTGELFF. The whole variable domain, remainder taken from reference TRBV5-1 and TRBJ2-2, is KAGVTQTPRYLIKTRGQQVTLSCSPISGHRSVSWYQQTPGQGLQFLFEYFSETQRNKGNFPGRFSGRQFSNSRSEMNVSTLELGDSALYLCASSWRTGSRTGELFFGEGSRLTVL.

The gene calls are TRBV28 and TRBJ1-5, with D possibly being TRBD1 (5 bases). V was pared by 2 bases and J by 1 base, with 15 bases between. The CDR3 has 17 residues. Germline CDR1 MDHEN, CDR2 SYDVKM. The CDR3 loop reads CASSLLGGTGSNQPQHF. CDR3 sequence (DNA): TGTGCCAGCAGTTTACTGGGGGGGACCGGGAGCAATCAGCCCCAGCATTTT.

This clonotype was detected ten times or more. This chain connects TRBV6-6 to TRBJ2-5; the D is unclear. The CDR3 extends over 11 amino acids. V lost 4 bases and J 3 bases, leaving 3 bases between the germline ends. Germline CDR1 reads MNHNY; CDR2 reads SVGAGI (reference sequence). The CDR3 here is CASSFEETQYF. CDR3 nucleotide sequence: TGTGCCAGCAGTTTCGAAGAGACCCAGTACTTC.

The V gene is TRBV7-2, the J gene TRBJ2-3, with D possibly being TRBD1 (6 bases). V lost 6 bases to trimming and J lost 2 bases, with 15 bases between them. CDR3 length equals 15 residues. The germline CDR1 and CDR2 sequences are SGHTA and FQGNSA. As DNA, the CDR3 is TGTGCCAGCAGACCAGGGACACCCCTCACAGATACGCAGTATTTT. Its protein product is CASRPGTPLTDTQYF. Supplemented by reference TRBV7-2 and TRBJ2-3, the full variable domain reads GAGVSQSPSNKVTEKGKDVELRCDPISGHTALYWYRQSLGQGLEFLIYFQGNSAPDKSGLPSDRFSAERTGGSVSTLTIQRTQQEDSAVYLCASRPGTPLTDTQYFGPGTRLTVL.

This clonotype has more than one count but fewer than ten. V usage is TRBV12-3 or TRBV12-4 and J usage is TRBJ1-5; the D gene is possibly TRBD1 (6 bases). Trimming removed 7 bases at V and 1 base at J, with 11 bases between. This CDR3 has 14 residues. Written as DNA, the CDR3 is TGTGCCAGCAAATACAGGGAAAGCAATCAGCCCCAGCATTTT. Translation gives CASKYRESNQPQHF.

The rearrangement joins TRBV6-1 to TRBJ2-1, with 13 bases aligning to TRBD2. Per germline, CDR1 MNHNS and CDR2 SASEGT. CDR3 length: 16 amino acids. V shed 6 bases and J 4 bases; nucleotides not matched to a gene: 6. As DNA, the CDR3 is TGTGCCAGCAGGTGGACTAGCGGGGGACCTTACAATGAGCAGTTCTTC. This codes for CASRWTSGGPYNEQFF.

The chain links TRBV4-3 to TRBJ1-4, with D hard to call. The CDR3 sequence is 18 residues long. Trimming left V 0 bases short and J 2 bases short, with 16 bases between. The germline gives CDR1 LGHNA, CDR2 YSLEER. CDR3 DNA sequence: TGCGCCAGCAGCCAAGATGGGCCGGCCTCGAGGACTAATGAAAAACTGTTTTTT. Its translation: CASSQDGPASRTNEKLFF.

This clonotype was observed at least ten times. The CDR3 nucleotides read TGCGCCAGCAGCCTGCAGTCAGGGCTCTCCTACAATGAGCAGTTCTTC. It translates to CASSLQSGLSYNEQFF. The gene calls are TRBV5-1 and TRBJ2-1, with D possibly TRBD1 on 5 matching bases. This CDR3 is 16 amino acids long. The ends were cut back, 4 bases at V and 0 bases at J, with 14 bases in the middle. Germline V gene lookup returns CDR1 SGHRS and CDR2 YFSETQ.